These 17 T cell receptor beta chains came from one sample sequenced in a study of memory CD4+ T cells and cytomegalovirus serostatus (dated by TCRdb to about 2019). The protocol used for the library was the immunoSEQ multiplex PCR assay. TCRdb obtained this table from immuneACCESS and retained in-frame rearrangements with V and J assigned. These tables miss some clones; where compared with another copy, unresolved V genes account for less than half of the shortfall, and the remainder is unexplained. Here the sample has approximately 63,000 clones; over 70% occur a single time. Of the sample, 0.5% to 0.55% falls within the top ten clones. A FACSAria II was used to sort memory CD4+ T cells, defined as single viable CD3+CD4+CD8-CD45RO+ cells. The sequencing sample was made of memory CD4+ T cells from blood. The source of these receptors is an adult in good health and CMV-seronegative. Some clones in this sample may be carry-over from other donors' samples.

The V and J genes are TRBV2 and TRBJ2-4, with a possible D match to TRBD2 (6 bases). Trimming cost V 8 bases and J 7 bases, with 6 bases left between them. CDR3 length equals 10 residues. Germline lookup yields CDR1 SNHLY and CDR2 FYNNEI. CDR3 region: CASGGNIQYF. The CDR3 nucleotides are TGTGCCAGCGGGGGGAACATTCAGTACTTC.

This clone was observed once. The DNA of the CDR3 is TGTGCCAGCAGTCTCCGGACAGGGCTTAGCAATCAGCCCCAGCATTTT. Residues: CASSLRTGLSNQPQHF. The rearrangement links TRBV21-1 to TRBJ1-5; TRBD1, the table's D call, was not compared with the DNA. TRBV21-1 is noted as a pseudogene. This CDR3 has 16 amino acids.

The CDR3, as DNA: TGTGCCAGCAGAGGGCGGGGGGGTGTGAATGAGCAGTTCTTC. Its translation: CASRGRGGVNEQFF. V usage is TRBV7-8 and J usage is TRBJ2-1; TRBD2 matches 9 bases. The ends lost 6 bases at V and 7 bases at J; junction bases unmatched: 7. The CDR3 contains 14 residues. Germline values: CDR1 SGHVS, CDR2 FQNEAQ.

The CDR3 protein is CASSFDSGTTTQYF. The CDR3 nucleotides read TGTGCCAGCAGCTTTGATAGCGGGACCACGACCCAGTACTTC. The chain recombines TRBV7-2 with TRBJ2-5, with TRBD2 matching over 8 bases. V lost 3 bases to trimming and J lost 7 bases; unmatched junction nucleotides: 7. This CDR3 is 14 amino acids long. Germline CDR1 is SGHTA and CDR2 is FQGNSA.

V usage is TRBV29-1 and J usage is TRBJ2-3, with 15 bases that match TRBD2. After removal of 7 bases from V and 3 bases from J, the junction contained 8 bases not matched to a gene. The length of the CDR3 is 16 residues. Germline loops: CDR1 SQVTM, CDR2 ANQGSEA. DNA for the CDR3: TGCAGCGCCATAGGGACTAGCGGGAGGATAACAGATACGCAGTATTTT. Translation: CSAIGTSGRITDTQYF.

This clone appeared once. The V gene is TRBV28, the J gene TRBJ1-1; TRBD1 might be the D (5 bases). The CDR3 totals 19 residues. Trimming took off 3 bases at V and 11 bases at J, with 34 bases between the two ends. Germline-derived CDR1 and CDR2 are MDHEN and SYDVKM. CDR3 sequence: CASSFSPTADYTTWYRAFF. The CDR3, as DNA: TGTGCCAGCAGTTTCTCTCCGACAGCCGACTATACCACTTGGTATCGGGCTTTCTTT.

The chain uses TRBV6-1 and TRBJ1-2; D uncertain. The CDR3 is 13 amino acids. Trimming stripped 7 bases from V and 2 bases from J, with 11 bases between. Germline CDR1 and CDR2: MNHNS and SASEGT. CDR3 in amino acids: CASTKQRNYGYTF. Written as DNA, the CDR3 is TGTGCCAGCACAAAGCAGAGGAACTATGGCTACACCTTC.

This clone has a single count. The chain carries TRBV10-1 and TRBJ1-1; D ambiguous. The CDR3 loop spans 13 amino acids. V was clipped by 2 bases and J by 4 bases, with 8 bases between them. Germline V lookup: CDR1 WNHNN, CDR2 SYGVQD (reference sequence). In DNA, the CDR3 is TGCGCCAGCAGTGAGGACACTAGCACTGAAGCTTTCTTT. Amino acid sequence: CASSEDTSTEAFF.

CDR3 sequence reads: CASSAPRRSPRYNEQFF. The CDR3 region has the DNA TGTGCCAGCAGTGCGCCCCGACGGAGTCCCCGCTACAATGAGCAGTTCTTC. The chain links TRBV27 to TRBJ2-1; D call uncertain. Between the trimmed V and J ends, which lost 5 bases and 3 bases, there was a span of 20 bases. The CDR3 runs 17 residues. Germline CDR1 MNHEY, CDR2 SMNVEV (reference sequence).

The CDR3: CASSLSLQFGVGGEQYF. CDR3 sequence (DNA): TGCGCCAGCAGCTTAAGTTTACAATTTGGGGTCGGAGGCGAGCAGTACTTC. The chain links TRBV5-1 to TRBJ2-7; D is perhaps TRBD2 (5 bases). Between the trimmed V and J ends, which lost 2 bases and 6 bases, there was a span of 24 bases. Germline-derived CDR1 and CDR2 are SGHRS and YFSETQ. The length of the CDR3 is 17 residues. Based on the CDR3 plus reference TRBV5-1 and TRBJ2-7, the full variable domain is KAGVTQTPRYLIKTRGQQVTLSCSPISGHRSVSWYQQTPGQGLQFLFEYFSETQRNKGNFPGRFSGRQFSNSRSEMNVSTLELGDSALYLCASSLSLQFGVGGEQYFGPGTRLTVT.

The chain recombines TRBV27 with TRBJ1-4; D is ambiguous. Germline V gene data show CDR1 as MNHEY and CDR2 as SMNVEV (reference sequence). Trimming took 5 bases from V and 13 from J, leaving 20 bases between them. This CDR3 is 14 amino acids long. This CDR3 reads CASSPPGEGAGLFF. In DNA, the CDR3 is TGTGCCAGCAGTCCCCCAGGTGAGGGCGCGGGACTGTTTTTT.

V usage is TRBV5-6 and J usage is TRBJ2-7, with a weak D call TRBD1 (5 bases). This CDR3 is built from 14 residues. Looked up from germline, CDR1 is SGHDT and CDR2 is YYEEEE. V lost 4 bases and J 5 bases, leaving 16 bases between the germline ends. The CDR3 coding sequence is TGTGCCAGCAGCCCGTGGGGCAAAGCCCACGAGCAGTACTTC. This sequence encodes CASSPWGKAHEQYF.

The rearrangement links TRBV10-1 to TRBJ2-5; either TRBD1 or TRBD2 may supply D (5 bases each). CDR3 length equals 14 residues. The ends were cut back, 4 bases at V and 0 bases at J, with 9 bases in the middle. CDR1 WNHNN and CDR2 SYGVQD come from the germline V gene (reference sequence). In DNA form, the CDR3 reads TGCGCCAGCAGTGTTGGGGGAGACCAAGAGACCCAGTACTTC. It is translated as CASSVGGDQETQYF.

The V and J genes are TRBV18 and TRBJ1-4, with 8 bases lining up with TRBD1. This CDR3 region has 15 residues. Trimming at V came to 2 bases and at J to 6 bases, leaving 5 bases not matched to a gene. Per germline, CDR1 KGHSH and CDR2 LQKENI. CDR3 sequence reads: CASSPFRGRHEKLFF. The CDR3 DNA sequence: TGTGCCAGCTCACCATTCAGGGGGCGTCATGAAAAACTGTTTTTT.

The gene calls are TRBV7-9 and TRBJ1-2, with TRBD1 as a possible D gene (5 bases). Germline CDR1 reads SEHNR; CDR2 reads FQNEAQ (reference sequence). This CDR3 spans 11 amino acids. V lost 5 bases and J lost 6, with 7 bases in between. The CDR3 reads CASSRDHGYTF. In nucleotides, the CDR3 is TGTGCCAGCAGCCGGGACCATGGCTACACCTTC.

This chain links TRBV2 with TRBJ1-2, with D possibly TRBD1 on 5 matching bases. Between the trimmed V and J ends, which lost 7 bases and 3 bases, there was a span of 18 bases. From germline, CDR1 is SNHLY and CDR2 FYNNEI. This CDR3 is 15 amino acids long. CDR3 in DNA: TGTGCCAGCAAAAAACTGGTGGGCAGGGACTATGGCTACACCTTC. Protein: CASKKLVGRDYGYTF. The whole variable domain, filled in from reference TRBV2 and TRBJ1-2, reads EPEVTQTPSHQVTQMGQEVILRCVPISNHLYFYWYRQILGQKVEFLVSFYNNEISEKSEIFDDQFSVERPDGSNFTLKIRSTKLEDSAMYFCASKKLVGRDYGYTFGSGTRLTVV.

The V gene is TRBV11-3, the J gene TRBJ2-5; D is undetermined. Trimming removed 8 bases from V and 5 bases from J, with 21 bases in between. Germline CDR1 SGHNT, CDR2 YENEEA. This CDR3 comprises 15 residues. The DNA for the CDR3 is TGTGCCAGCGCGGCAGCACCAAATTCGTGGGAGACCCAGTACTTC. Its translation: CASAAAPNSWETQYF.